The rows below give T cell receptor beta chains drawn from one sample of a study of CD8+ T cells in alopecia areata. The repertoire was sequenced with immunoSEQ multiplex PCR; TCRdb's copy has only in-frame clones and lacks some. This sample carries about 30,000 clones, less than 75% of them seen once, and the ten largest clones take under 20%. Sequencing was carried out using NKG2D-high CD8+ T cells sorted from blood. The receptors here all came from a human donor with alopecia areata. The CDR3 runs from the conserved cysteine through the conserved F or W. D genes are given only for firm matches. Expanded clones are given a class, and other clones once, few, many or no size at all.

d_call: -
clone_size: -
v_call: TRBV7-2
j_call: TRBJ2-7
cdr3_nt: TGTGCCAGCAGCTCCAGAGGAACCACCTACGAGCAGTACTTC
cdr3_aa: CASSSRGTTYEQYF

d_call: -
clone_size: -
v_call: TRBV15
j_call: TRBJ1-1
cdr3_nt: TGTGCCACCAGCAGAGATCGGCTGACAGGGAACACTGAAGCTTTCTTT
cdr3_aa: CATSRDRLTGNTEAFF

d_call: -
clone_size: once
v_call: TRBV7-3
j_call: TRBJ2-7
cdr3_nt: TGTGCCAGCAGCTTAAGTGCGGGTAGCTCCTACGAGCAGTACTTC
cdr3_aa: CASSLSAGSSYEQYF

d_call: -
clone_size: -
v_call: TRBV15
j_call: TRBJ2-7
cdr3_nt: TGTGCCACCAGCAGAGAAGGTCGGGACGGATTTCCCGAGCAGTACTTC
cdr3_aa: CATSREGRDGFPEQYF

d_call: TRBD1
clone_size: -
v_call: TRBV5-6
j_call: TRBJ2-3
cdr3_nt: TGTGCCAGCAGCGCTGGACAGGGGCTCACAGATACGCAGTATTTT
cdr3_aa: CASSAGQGLTDTQYF

d_call: -
clone_size: once
v_call: TRBV7-3
j_call: TRBJ2-2
cdr3_nt: TGTGCCAGCAGCTCGGTCGGGGGAATCGAGGCCGGGGAGCTGTTTTTT
cdr3_aa: CASSSVGGIEAGELFF

d_call: TRBD1
clone_size: -
v_call: TRBV2
j_call: TRBJ2-1
cdr3_nt: TGTGCCAGCAGTGTTTATCTTGGGACAGTCGAGCAGTTCTTC
cdr3_aa: CASSVYLGTVEQFF

d_call: -
clone_size: -
v_call: TRBV29-1
j_call: TRBJ1-2
cdr3_nt: TGCAGCGGCTTTTCTAACTATGGCTACACCTTC
cdr3_aa: CSGFSNYGYTF

d_call: -
clone_size: -
v_call: TRBV27
j_call: TRBJ1-5
cdr3_nt: TGTGCCAGCAATCCGGGGTATAGCAATCAGCCCCAGCATTTT
cdr3_aa: CASNPGYSNQPQHF

d_call: TRBD1
clone_size: once
v_call: TRBV7-9
j_call: TRBJ2-5
cdr3_nt: TGTGCCAGCAGCTTAGGCGGCAGGGGGCAAGAGACCCAGTACTTC
cdr3_aa: CASSLGGRGQETQYF

d_call: TRBD2
clone_size: -
v_call: TRBV29-1
j_call: TRBJ2-7
cdr3_nt: TGCAGCGTTGAAAGCGGGAGAAGGTACGAGCAGTACTTC
cdr3_aa: CSVESGRRYEQYF

d_call: -
clone_size: -
v_call: TRBV9
j_call: TRBJ2-3
cdr3_nt: TGTGCCAGCAGCGTAGTAGCCCGAGGGTCCACAGATACGCAGTATTTT
cdr3_aa: CASSVVARGSTDTQYF

d_call: TRBD1
clone_size: -
v_call: TRBV4-1
j_call: TRBJ2-1
cdr3_nt: TGCGCCAGCAGCCCCCTTACCGACAGGGCCAAGAACAATGAGCAGTTCTTC
cdr3_aa: CASSPLTDRAKNNEQFF

d_call: -
clone_size: few
v_call: TRBV29-1
j_call: TRBJ2-7
cdr3_nt: TGCAGCGTTGACTCGGGAGCCGGCTACGAGCAGTACTTC
cdr3_aa: CSVDSGAGYEQYF

d_call: TRBD2
clone_size: -
v_call: TRBV4-3
j_call: TRBJ2-2
cdr3_nt: TGCGCCAGCAGCCAAGATACCCCCCCCGGCGGGGGCGGGGAGCTGTTTTTT
cdr3_aa: CASSQDTPPGGGGELFF

d_call: -
clone_size: -
v_call: TRBV30
j_call: TRBJ2-7
cdr3_nt: TGTGCCTGGAGAGATGGGGGGAGCGAGCAGTACTTC
cdr3_aa: CAWRDGGSEQYF

d_call: TRBD1
clone_size: -
v_call: TRBV6-5
j_call: TRBJ2-5
cdr3_nt: TGTGCCAGCAGTCCAGGACAGGGAGTCGAAGAGACCCAGTACTTC
cdr3_aa: CASSPGQGVEETQYF